Listed below are T cell receptor beta chains from one sample, sequenced in a study of T cells in Graves' hyperthyroidism and ophthalmopathy. Each CDR3 protein is one row after TCRdb ran MiXCR on the multiplex PCR reads. The data contain 500,000 to 650,000 distinct CDR3 sequences, about 14% of them singletons. The sample taken for sequencing was blood. These receptors all stem from a woman aged 50 to 60 with Graves' ophthalmopathy. CDR3s include the opening cysteine and the closing phenylalanine or tryptophan. The order of the fields is J gene, clone size, CDR3 length, V gene, D gene, CDR3 DNA, CDR3 protein. A D gene is named only where the DNA matches it firmly. Size is omitted from some rows. Given values are once, few, many or a class for expanded clones.

TRBJ2-3 | many | 14 | TRBV6-1 | - | TGTGCCAGCTCACCTTTGGGTGGGGGAGATACGCAGTATTTT | CASSPLGGGDTQYF
TRBJ2-3 | - | 16 | TRBV7-8 | TRBD2 | TGTGCCAGCAGCCGGGGACTAGCGGGAGTCGGAGATACGCAGTATTTT | CASSRGLAGVGDTQYF
TRBJ2-7 | many | 15 | TRBV12-3/TRBV12-4 | - | TGTGCCAGCAGTCCCGGTTCGAGACAGGCCTACGAGCAGTACTTC | CASSPGSRQAYEQYF
TRBJ1-1 | many | 16 | TRBV7-9 | TRBD1 | TGTGCCAGCAGCCGGACAGGGGGCTTTGGGAACACTGAAGCTTTCTTT | CASSRTGGFGNTEAFF
TRBJ2-1 | many | 15 | TRBV28 | TRBD2 | TGTGCCAGCAGCTTTAGCGGGAGGGCCGACAATGAGCAGTTCTTC | CASSFSGRADNEQFF
TRBJ1-2 | many | 15 | TRBV7-8 | TRBD1 | TGTGCCAGCAGCTTAGGGTCTTCAGGGGGCGGGGGCTACACCTTC | CASSLGSSGGGGYTF
TRBJ2-7 | few | 12 | TRBV19 | - | TGTGCCAGTGGTCGGGACTCACTGGAGCAGTACTTC | CASGRDSLEQYF
TRBJ2-2 | many | 15 | TRBV7-2 | - | TGTGCCAGCAGCTTGGCAGGGTATAACACCGGGGAGCTGTTTTTT | CASSLAGYNTGELFF
TRBJ2-3 | many | 13 | TRBV20-1 | TRBD1 | TGCAGTGCCGAGGACAGGGGGACGGATACGCAGTATTTT | CSAEDRGTDTQYF
TRBJ1-3 | many | 15 | TRBV12-3/TRBV12-4 | TRBD1 | TGTGCCAGCAGTCACACAGGGGGCTCTGGAAACACCATATATTTT | CASSHTGGSGNTIYF
TRBJ2-1 | many | 13 | TRBV28 | TRBD1 | TGTGCCAGCCGGGACAGCAATTACAATGAGCAGTTCTTC | CASRDSNYNEQFF
TRBJ2-7 | many | 14 | TRBV7-6 | TRBD1 | TGTGCCAGCAGCTTAATGAACAGGGGTGACGAGCAGTACTTC | CASSLMNRGDEQYF
TRBJ1-2 | many | 13 | TRBV12-3/TRBV12-4 | - | TGTGCCAGCAGAAACGGGGGGAACTATGGCTACACCTTC | CASRNGGNYGYTF
TRBJ2-1 | few | 14 | TRBV7-9 | - | TGTGCCAGCAGCTTAGATCGGGATGGCAATGAGCAGTTCTTC | CASSLDRDGNEQFF
TRBJ2-7 | many | 13 | TRBV18 | - | TGTGCCAGCTCCCCAAGCTCCGGGACAGAGCAGTACTTC | CASSPSSGTEQYF
TRBJ2-2 | many | 15 | TRBV6-1 | - | TGTGCCAGCAGTAGGGAGACAGGAGTCACCGGGGAGCTGTTTTTT | CASSRETGVTGELFF
TRBJ2-7 | few | 18 | TRBV7-2 | TRBD2 | TGTGCCAGCAGCCCAGGGTTCGGGCTAGCGGGAGGATCCTACGAGCAGTACTTC | CASSPGFGLAGGSYEQYF
TRBJ2-2 | - | 16 | TRBV20-1 | TRBD1 | TGCAGTGCTAGCCGAGGGGGCAGCCAGGGCACCGGGGAGCTGTTTTTT | CSASRGGSQGTGELFF
TRBJ1-1 | many | 12 | TRBV15 | - | TGTGCCACCGGGGGGCAAGGCACTGAAGCTTTCTTT | CATGGQGTEAFF
TRBJ1-2 | - | 14 | TRBV6-1 | - | TGTGCCAGCACCGATCAGGGAAGCGGTTATGGCTACACCTTC | CASTDQGSGYGYTF
TRBJ2-1 | many | 13 | TRBV20-1 | - | TGCAGTGCTAGAGGTTTAGCGGATAATGAGCAGTTCTTC | CSARGLADNEQFF
TRBJ1-5 | - | 15 | TRBV20-1 | - | TGCAGTGCTAGAGACCCCGGCAGTTATTATCAGCCCCAGCATTTT | CSARDPGSYYQPQHF
TRBJ1-2 | few | 13 | TRBV20-1 | - | TGCAGTGTAATAGACAGGCAACACTATGGCTACACCTTC | CSVIDRQHYGYTF
TRBJ1-4 | few | 14 | TRBV20-1 | - | TGCAGTGCTAGAGCGGGCAGGATTAATGAAAAACTGTTTTTT | CSARAGRINEKLFF
TRBJ2-7 | few | 13 | TRBV19 | TRBD1 | TGTGCCAGTAGCAGGACAGGGCACTACGAGCAGTACTTC | CASSRTGHYEQYF
TRBJ1-1 | many | 13 | TRBV27 | - | TGTGCCAGCAGTTTAAACGGGGGCACTGAAGCTTTCTTT | CASSLNGGTEAFF
TRBJ1-2 | - | 17 | TRBV27 | TRBD1 | TGTGCCAGCAGTCAAACAGGGGGCTTTATGACTAACTATGGCTACACCTTC | CASSQTGGFMTNYGYTF
TRBJ1-5 | many | 15 | TRBV12-3/TRBV12-4 | TRBD1 | TGTGCCAGCAGTCTCGGGGCAGGGGGAACTCAGCCCCAGCATTTT | CASSLGAGGTQPQHF
TRBJ2-7 | - | 13 | TRBV18 | TRBD1 | TGTGCCAGCCCCACCGGGACAGACTACGAGCAGTACTTC | CASPTGTDYEQYF
TRBJ2-7 | many | 14 | TRBV28 | - | TGTGCCACCAAGTTGGGAGGATCCTCCTACGAGCAGTACTTC | CATKLGGSSYEQYF
TRBJ2-7 | many | 15 | TRBV27 | TRBD2 | TGTGCCAGCGGATCGGGACTAGCGGGACTAGGGGAGCAGTACTTC | CASGSGLAGLGEQYF
TRBJ2-3 | many | 15 | TRBV20-1 | TRBD2 | TGCAGTGCTGCACGGACTAGCGGGATCACAGATACGCAGTATTTT | CSAARTSGITDTQYF
TRBJ2-2 | - | 15 | TRBV7-8 | - | TGTGCCAGCAGCTTAACGAACGCGAACACCGGGGAGCTGTTTTTT | CASSLTNANTGELFF
TRBJ2-5 | many | 14 | TRBV10-3 | TRBD2 | TGTGCCACCCGACCATCCACGGGAGGGGAGACCCAGTACTTC | CATRPSTGGETQYF
TRBJ2-7 | - | 14 | TRBV6-2/TRBV6-3 | - | TGTGCCAGCAGTAACACAGCGAGGGCCAACGAGCAGTACTTC | CASSNTARANEQYF
TRBJ2-7 | few | 16 | TRBV3-1 | - | TGTGCCAGCAGTCGACTTAGTAGCGTTTACTCCTACGAGCAGTACTTC | CASSRLSSVYSYEQYF
TRBJ1-3 | few | 18 | TRBV2 | TRBD1 | TGTGCCAGCAGTGAAGCGCCCGGGACAGTCCTCTCTGGAAACACCATATATTTT | CASSEAPGTVLSGNTIYF
TRBJ1-3 | - | 14 | TRBV28 | - | TGTGCCAGCAGTCACTCGGGTTCTGGAAACACCATATATTTT | CASSHSGSGNTIYF
TRBJ1-5 | many | 15 | TRBV28 | TRBD1 | TGTGCCAGCAGTGTGGAACAGGGGATCGTCCAGCCCCAGCATTTT | CASSVEQGIVQPQHF
TRBJ2-3 | many | 13 | TRBV20-1 | TRBD2 | TGCAGTGCTAGCGGGAGGGGGGGAGATACGCAGTATTTT | CSASGRGGDTQYF
TRBJ2-2 | many | 15 | TRBV10-3 | - | TGTGCCATCAGTGTTTTCGAGATGAACACCGGGGAGCTGTTTTTT | CAISVFEMNTGELFF
TRBJ1-2 | - | 13 | TRBV7-2 | - | TGTGCCAGCAGCAATGGTCAGGGCTATGGCTACACCTTC | CASSNGQGYGYTF
TRBJ2-1 | - | 16 | TRBV19 | TRBD2 | TGTGCCAGTAGTACCCGACGGATAAGCGGGAGGCATGAGCAGTTCTTC | CASSTRRISGRHEQFF
TRBJ2-1 | - | 12 | TRBV29-1 | - | TGCAGCGTTGAAGGAGAGAACAGAGGGCAGTTCTTC | CSVEGENRGQFF
TRBJ2-3 | few | 18 | TRBV28 | TRBD2 | TGTGCCAGCAGTTTATTCGTTTTAGCGGGAGGGAGCACAGATACGCAGTATTTT | CASSLFVLAGGSTDTQYF
TRBJ2-3 | - | 16 | TRBV7-3 | TRBD2 | TGTGCCAGCAGCTTAGAAGGCGGGAGGGGGACAGATACGCAGTATTTT | CASSLEGGRGTDTQYF
TRBJ2-7 | - | 15 | TRBV7-9 | - | TGTGCCAGCAGCTTCAAAACAGGACTCTCCTACGAGCAGTACTTC | CASSFKTGLSYEQYF